Listed below are T cell receptor beta chains from one sample, sequenced in a study of blood T cell repertoires in COVID-19. Here immunoSEQ multiplex PCR was the method, and the copy in TCRdb shows in-frame clones only, minus some. The sample carries over 40,000 clones, around 86% recorded once. Sequencing was performed on peripheral blood. Receptors were obtained from a human donor in a cohort sampled during active COVID-19. The CDR3 runs from the conserved cysteine through the conserved F or W. D genes are given only for firm matches. The size field is filled for only some rows; it gives once, few, many or a size class.

>-|TRBV9|-|TRBJ1-5
CASSVGQGNQPQHF
TGTGCCAGCAGCGTAGGACAGGGCAATCAGCCCCAGCATTTT
>TRBD2|TRBV11-2|-|TRBJ2-4
CASSPIAGGAKNIQYF
TGTGCCAGCAGCCCTATAGCGGGAGGGGCCAAAAACATTCAGTACTTC
>-|TRBV4-1|-|TRBJ1-4
CASSLPGTLNEKLFF
TGCGCCAGCAGCCTACCCGGGACATTGAATGAAAAACTGTTTTTT
>TRBD1|TRBV18|-|TRBJ1-1
CASSGQGFVEAFF
TGTGCCAGCTCCGGACAGGGTTTTGTTGAAGCTTTCTTT
>TRBD1|TRBV7-2|-|TRBJ1-1
CASSQGQMNTEAFF
TGTGCCAGCAGCCAGGGACAGATGAACACTGAAGCTTTCTTT
>-|TRBV24-1|-|TRBJ1-1
CATPCARWAMNTEAFF
TGTGCCACCCCCTGTGCCAGATGGGCCATGAACACTGAAGCTTTCTTT
>TRBD1|TRBV7-9|-|TRBJ1-3
CASTTRDRGIGSGNTIYF
TGTGCCAGCACCACCCGGGACAGGGGGATCGGGTCTGGAAACACCATATATTTT
>-|TRBV7-8|-|TRBJ1-5
CASSPGKGESNQPQHF
TGTGCCAGCAGCCCCGGGAAGGGAGAGAGCAATCAGCCCCAGCATTTT
>TRBD1|TRBV5-4|-|TRBJ1-4
CASSPKTGGREKLFF
TGTGCCAGCAGCCCAAAGACAGGGGGCCGGGAAAAACTGTTTTTT
>-|TRBV4-3|-|TRBJ1-2
CASSPTNPQGNPLGGYTF
TGCGCCAGCAGCCCCACGAACCCACAGGGAAACCCGTTGGGTGGCTACACCTTC
>TRBD2|TRBV11-2|-|TRBJ2-3
CASSLLAGGRNTQYF
TGTGCCAGCAGCCTTCTAGCGGGAGGGCGGAATACGCAGTATTTT
>-|TRBV6-5|-|TRBJ1-3
CAAGRGTTLNTIYF
TGTGCCGCCGGGAGGGGTACTACCTTAAACACCATATATTTT
>-|TRBV4-2|-|TRBJ1-2
CASSPTVSNYGYTF
TGTGCCAGCAGCCCGACAGTTTCGAACTATGGCTACACCTTC
>TRBD1|TRBV11-2|medium-sized|TRBJ1-6
CASSTDRGSSPLHF
TGTGCCAGCAGCACCGACAGGGGCAGCTCACCCCTCCACTTT
>-|TRBV7-2|-|TRBJ2-6
CASSLVGAAEFSGANVLTF
TGTGCCAGCAGCTTAGTTGGGGCAGCTGAATTCTCTGGGGCCAACGTCCTGACTTTC
>TRBD1|TRBV19|-|TRBJ2-3
CASSIRATGGADTQYF
TGTGCCAGTAGTATAAGGGCGACAGGGGGCGCAGATACGCAGTATTTT
>TRBD1|TRBV14|-|TRBJ1-1
CASSQKDRAWAEAFF
TGTGCCAGCAGCCAAAAAGACAGGGCCTGGGCTGAAGCTTTCTTT
>TRBD2|TRBV20-1|-|TRBJ2-7
CSASKAGGLRNYEQYF
TGCAGTGCTAGTAAAGCGGGGGGCTTACGCAACTACGAGCAGTACTTC
>-|TRBV5-1|-|TRBJ2-7
CASSLVGQARSYEQYF
TGCGCCAGCAGCTTGGTTGGGCAGGCGCGCTCCTACGAGCAGTACTTC
>-|TRBV20-1|once|TRBJ2-5
CSASPRGWYQETQYF
TGCAGTGCTAGTCCTCGCGGGTGGTACCAAGAGACCCAGTACTTC
>TRBD2|TRBV7-8|-|TRBJ2-7
CASSQGLAGDTYEQYF
TGTGCCAGCAGCCAGGGACTAGCGGGGGATACCTACGAGCAGTACTTC
>-|TRBV10-3|-|TRBJ1-1
CAISDMRQGPEAFF
TGTGCCATCAGTGATATGAGGCAGGGGCCTGAAGCTTTCTTT
>-|TRBV4-3|-|TRBJ1-2
CASSQDSSGSYGYTF
TGCGCCAGCAGCCAAGATTCATCCGGGTCCTATGGCTACACCTTC
>TRBD2|TRBV27|-|TRBJ2-5
CASSPGRSIAGLKTQYF
TGTGCCAGCAGCCCCGGGCGTTCTATAGCGGGATTGAAGACCCAGTACTTC
>TRBD2|TRBV11-3|-|TRBJ2-1
CASSLAQGTSGGLLFF
TGTGCCAGCAGCTTAGCCCAAGGGACTAGCGGGGGGCTTCTGTTCTTC
>TRBD2|TRBV4-2|-|TRBJ2-5
CASSQASGTSGGETQYF
TGTGCCAGCAGCCAAGCCTCCGGGACTAGCGGGGGGGAGACCCAGTACTTC
>-|TRBV7-6|-|TRBJ1-6
CASSLAARADSPLHF
TGTGCCAGCAGCTTAGCGGCCAGGGCGGATTCACCCCTCCACTTT
>-|TRBV12-3/TRBV12-4|once|TRBJ2-3
CASRLRTTDTQYF
TGTGCCAGCAGGCTAAGAACCACAGATACGCAGTATTTT
>-|TRBV2|-|TRBJ2-5
CASRETEKQETQYF
TGTGCCAGCAGGGAGACAGAGAAGCAAGAGACCCAGTACTTC
>TRBD1|TRBV3-1/TRBV3-2|-|TRBJ1-6
CASSHLNAGGGSPLHF
TGTGCCAGCAGCCACCTAAACGCAGGGGGAGGTTCACCCCTCCACTTT
>TRBD2|TRBV2|few|TRBJ2-3
CASRPPLAGEVKDTQYF
TGTGCCAGCAGGCCCCCTCTAGCGGGAGAAGTGAAAGATACGCAGTATTTT
>TRBD1|TRBV5-4|-|TRBJ2-7
CASSIQGIGYEQYF
TGTGCCAGCAGCATACAGGGGATCGGTTACGAGCAGTACTTC
>TRBD1|TRBV7-2|-|TRBJ1-1
CASSFDRGVTEAFF
TGTGCCAGCAGCTTCGACAGGGGGGTTACTGAAGCTTTCTTT
>-|TRBV11-1|-|TRBJ1-5
CASSLQFNQPQHF
TGTGCCAGCAGCTTACAGTTCAATCAGCCCCAGCATTTT
>-|TRBV5-1|few|TRBJ2-7
CASSLGPGGTYEQYF
TGCGCCAGCAGCTTGGGCCCAGGGGGGACCTACGAGCAGTACTTC
>TRBD1|TRBV29-1|few|TRBJ1-1
CSAVKGTGTEAFF
TGCAGCGCCGTAAAAGGGACAGGGACTGAAGCTTTCTTT
>TRBD1|TRBV6-5|few|TRBJ1-1
CASRSGTGMAEAFF
TGTGCCAGCAGGTCCGGGACAGGGATGGCTGAAGCTTTCTTT
>TRBD1|TRBV27|medium-sized|TRBJ1-2
CASSPRQGTDGYTF
TGTGCCAGCAGTCCTCGACAGGGTACGGATGGCTACACCTTC
>TRBD1|TRBV7-2|few|TRBJ2-1
CASSLGGTGGFNEQFF
TGTGCCAGCAGCTTAGGGGGGACAGGGGGCTTTAATGAGCAGTTCTTC